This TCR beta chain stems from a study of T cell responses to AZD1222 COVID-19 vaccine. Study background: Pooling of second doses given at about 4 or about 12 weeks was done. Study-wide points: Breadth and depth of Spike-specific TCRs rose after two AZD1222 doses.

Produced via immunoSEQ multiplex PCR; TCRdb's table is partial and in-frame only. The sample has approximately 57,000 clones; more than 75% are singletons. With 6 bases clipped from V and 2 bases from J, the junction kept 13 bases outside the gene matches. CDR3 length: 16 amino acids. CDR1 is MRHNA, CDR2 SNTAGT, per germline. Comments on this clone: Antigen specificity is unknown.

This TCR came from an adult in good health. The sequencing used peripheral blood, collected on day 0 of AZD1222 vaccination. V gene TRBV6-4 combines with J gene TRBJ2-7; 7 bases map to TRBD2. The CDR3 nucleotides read TGTGCCAGCAGCCAAGGTATGGCGGGAGCCGCCTACGAGCAGTACTTC. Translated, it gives CASSQGMAGAAYEQYF.